This T cell receptor beta chain was captured in a study of shared clonotypes between healthy human individuals. Study overall: Per-donor plates numbered three CD4 naive, three CD4 memory, two CD8 naive and one CD8 memory.

Naive CD8 cells lacked CD45RO, underwent positive selection for CCR7 and left out terminally differentiated effector memory CD45RA+ cells. Method: immunoSEQ multiplex PCR; TCRdb's copy keeps in-frame clones and lacks some. The sample lists under 850,000 clones; around 92% were seen once. Trimming removed 0 bases at V and 2 bases at J, with 13 bases between. The CDR3 covers 16 residues. Germline CDR1 MGHRA, CDR2 YSYEKL. This chain connects TRBV4-1 to TRBJ2-5, with a weak D call TRBD2 (5 bases). The clonotype was recovered from a man aged 30-40 years in good health. The sequenced material came from naive CD8+ T cells sorted from blood. The CDR3 DNA sequence: TGCGCCAGCAGCCAAGATTTTTCGGGGAAACAAGAGACCCAGTACTTC. Its translation: CASSQDFSGKQETQYF.